This T cell receptor beta chain was captured in a study of blood T cell repertoires in COVID-19. At the level of the study: PBMCs, B-cell-depleted T cells, or T cells provided the cDNA or gDNA that made up the material.

Profiling relied on immunoSEQ multiplex PCR, and the TCRdb table lists in-frame clones only, not all of them. The table shows more than 300,000 clones, with about 90% occurring only once. The CDR3 totals 12 residues. Germline V gene lookup returns CDR1 LNHDA and CDR2 SQIVND (reference sequence). Trimming pared 8 bases from V and 5 bases from J, leaving 12 bases between. Specimen: peripheral blood. The source of this sequence is a man aged 18 to 29 who had recovered from COVID-19. V usage is TRBV19 and J usage is TRBJ1-1, with D hard to call. In nucleotides, the CDR3 is TGTGCCAGTGGAGGGTTAGGTACTGAAGCTTTCTTT. Translating gives CASGGLGTEAFF.